This paragraph covers one T cell receptor (beta chain) sequence. Antigen unknown. The data are from a study of OX40 agonist ivuxolimab in advanced cancers. Study-level information: A diagnosis of hepatocellular carcinoma, melanoma, renal cell or head and neck cancer was present in dose-escalation patients. Study conclusions and caveats: In the 0.1 to 3.0 mg/kg range, CD4+ and CD8+ blood T cells had expanded clonally by week 6. Researchers report that CD8+ T cells had, on average, more expanded clones than CD4+. Near-lowest levels of clonal expansion characterized partial responders at 0.1-3.0 mg/kg.

This table comes from immunoSEQ multiplex PCR, and its TCRdb copy is limited to in-frame clones, with some not included. Seen here are 100,000 to 150,000 clones, around 95% observed once, and the top ten hold roughly 0.15%. The V end was cut by 0 bases, the J end by 6 bases, with 12 bases between. CDR1 is SGHAT and CDR2 is FQNNGV in the germline V gene. CDR3 size: 15 residues. The receptor was isolated from an adult with an advanced solid tumor such as melanoma, head and neck, liver or kidney cancer. Material: CD4+ or CD8+ T cells sorted from blood, obtained in a trial of the OX40 agonist ivuxolimab. The gene calls are TRBV11-2 and TRBJ2-1, with D possibly being TRBD2 (6 bases). The CDR3 coding sequence is TGTGCCAGCAGCTTAGACCGGGCGACTAGCAATGAGCAGTTCTTC. Translated, it gives CASSLDRATSNEQFF.